This TCR beta chain was retrieved from a study of Graves' ophthalmopathy and Graves' hyperthyroidism. Transcripts of RNA were the source for amplifying TCR beta CDR3 regions. The first round was an RT-PCR with HTBI primers, and the second round was a multiplex PCR. A single record per CDR3 protein comes from TCRdb applying MiXCR to the multiplex PCR reads. Seen here are 360,000 or so distinct CDR3 sequences, 15% to 20% observed once, and the top ten hold 1.5% to 2%. The authors isolated PBMCs from around 10 ml of fresh peripheral blood. V lost 4 bases and J 5 bases, leaving 15 bases between the germline ends. The germline V gene has CDR1 SGHNT and CDR2 YENEEA. This CDR3 is 14 amino acids long.

The chain couples TRBV11-3 to TRBJ2-7, with D unresolved. Sequencing used peripheral blood. The receptor's source is a young woman with Graves' ophthalmopathy. This CDR3 reads CASSSLVGWDEQYF. In nucleotides, the CDR3 is TGTGCCAGCAGCTCATTGGTAGGGTGGGACGAGCAGTACTTC.